The TCR beta chain described here comes from a study of T-cell reconstitution after alpha-beta-depleted transplantation in children. As it was prepared, the TCRbeta library received unique molecular identifiers. TCRdb recomputed calls from the PCR reads with MiXCR, one row per CDR3 protein. The table includes some 500,000 distinct CDR3 sequences, approximately 20% detected once. A single count supports this clonotype. The germline gives CDR1 DFQATT, CDR2 SNEGSKA (reference sequence). Trimming removed 0 bases at V and 3 bases at J, with 12 bases between. The CDR3 is made up of 15 amino acids. This specimen was PBMCs from the stem cell graft donor, taken from the stem cell graft. The clonotype comes from a human donor who donated a stem cell graft to a child with acute lymphoblastic leukemia. The V gene is TRBV20-1, the J gene TRBJ2-1; D may match TRBD1 or TRBD2 (5 bases each). The CDR3 loop reads CSARDPTGRYNEQFF. As DNA, the CDR3 is TGCAGTGCTAGAGATCCGACGGGACGCTACAATGAGCAGTTCTTC.